This T cell receptor (beta chain) was captured in a study of metastatic and nonmetastatic thyroid tumors. Notes on the study in general: Within blood and tumor, benign nodules reportedly had significantly lower TCR beta diversity than malignant thyroid tumors did.

This clone has more than one count but fewer than ten. No antigen is known for it. Via MiXCR, TCRdb re-called the PCR reads. In the table there are roughly 36,000 clones, more than 25% of which are singletons. The CDR3 extends over 13 amino acids. The germline V gene has CDR1 MNHNS and CDR2 SASEGT. V gave up 8 bases and J gave up 8 bases, with 18 bases separating them. Not a single patient had been given any form of treatment at any point before undergoing thyroid surgery. Sequencing was performed on blood. The chain recombines TRBV6-1 with TRBJ2-5, with D hard to call. This clonotype was sampled from a female donor with papillary thyroid cancer or a benign thyroid nodule (not recorded which). Some clones in this sample may be carry-over from other donors' samples. The CDR3 DNA is TGTGCCAGCTCTGATGGACCGGCGTATACCCAGTACTTC. Its protein is CASSDGPAYTQYF.